A selection of T cell receptor beta chains follows, all from one sample in a study of shared clonotypes between healthy human individuals. Some clones are missing from TCRdb's copy, which holds only in-frame ones; the method was immunoSEQ multiplex PCR. The repertoire holds 2 million to 3 million clones, with under 95% as singletons. Sequences were obtained from naive CD4+ T cells from PBMCs. The receptors here all came from a man between 18 and 29 years old in good health. Some clones in this sample may be carry-over from other donors' samples. The CDR3 runs from the conserved cysteine through the conserved F or W. A D gene is named only where the DNA matches it firmly. Some rows mark clone size as missing; the rest say once, few, many or name a class of expanded clone.

abundance	v_gene	j_gene	d_gene	CDR3aa	CDR3nt
.	TRBV25-1	TRBJ2-7	TRBD1	CASSNHGTGTSEQYF	TGTGCCAGCAGTAACCACGGGACAGGAACCTCCGAGCAGTACTTC
.	TRBV7-9	TRBJ2-3	.	CASSRITDTQYF	TGTGCCAGCAGCCGAATCACAGATACGCAGTATTTT
.	TRBV18	TRBJ2-5	.	CASSPPADETQYF	TGTGCCAGCTCACCACCGGCAGACGAGACCCAGTACTTC
.	TRBV7-3	TRBJ2-7	.	CASSPGGPYEQYF	TGTGCCAGCAGCCCCGGGGGGCCCTACGAGCAGTACTTC
.	TRBV5-1	TRBJ2-5	TRBD2	CASSQPAGGRETQYF	TGCGCCAGCAGCCAGCCGGCGGGGGGGCGGGAGACCCAGTACTTC
.	TRBV4-2	TRBJ1-2	.	CASSQGGQGINYGYTF	TGTGCCAGCAGCCAAGGGGGACAAGGTATTAACTATGGCTACACCTTC
.	TRBV27	TRBJ1-3	TRBD1	CASSLSGTGGGNTIYF	TGTGCCAGCAGTCTATCCGGGACAGGGGGAGGAAACACCATATATTTT
.	TRBV5-8	TRBJ1-5	TRBD1	CASSPGIPQGIGNQPQHF	TGTGCCAGCAGCCCGGGGATTCCACAGGGGATTGGCAATCAGCCCCAGCATTTT
.	TRBV2	TRBJ2-3	.	CASRKDKGTDTQYF	TGTGCCAGCAGGAAGGACAAGGGCACAGATACGCAGTATTTT
few	TRBV10-3	TRBJ1-4	.	CAISQTDATNEKLFF	TGTGCCATCAGCCAAACAGATGCAACTAATGAAAAACTGTTTTTT
.	TRBV30	TRBJ2-5	.	CAWSGGKRITRQETQYF	TGTGCCTGGAGTGGTGGTAAGCGGATTACCCGCCAAGAGACCCAGTACTTC
.	TRBV9	TRBJ1-1	.	CASSVSAIGTEAFF	TGTGCCAGCAGCGTATCAGCGATAGGCACTGAAGCTTTCTTT
few	TRBV5-1	TRBJ2-1	.	CASSPDSAYNEQFF	TGCGCCAGCAGCCCCGACAGTGCCTACAATGAGCAGTTCTTC
.	TRBV4-1	TRBJ2-5	TRBD1	CASSPQGGTGLREQYF	TGCGCCAGCAGCCCCCAGGGGGGGACAGGGTTGAGGGAGCAGTACTTC
once	TRBV30	TRBJ1-5	TRBD1	CAWSAQGAISNQPQHF	TGTGCCTGGAGTGCCCAGGGGGCGATCAGCAATCAGCCCCAGCATTTT
.	TRBV19	TRBJ2-1	.	CASSIDLLRRISYNEQFF	TGTGCCAGTAGTATAGATCTTCTTCGGCGAATCTCCTACAATGAGCAGTTCTTC
.	TRBV7-2	TRBJ1-2	TRBD1	CASSLDPGGAGYTF	TGTGCCAGCAGCTTGGATCCAGGGGGCGCGGGCTACACCTTC
.	TRBV4-3	TRBJ2-7	TRBD1	CASSQVSGTAPYEQYF	TGCGCCAGCAGCCAGGTATCCGGGACAGCGCCCTACGAGCAGTACTTC
.	TRBV5-1	TRBJ2-3	TRBD2	CASSLSGTAGDTQYF	TGCGCCAGCAGCTTGAGCGGGACCGCTGGGGATACGCAGTATTTT
.	TRBV5-6	TRBJ2-1	.	CASSLYGDYNEQFF	TGTGCCAGCAGCTTGTACGGGGATTACAATGAGCAGTTCTTC
.	TRBV2	TRBJ2-3	.	CASSDFQGTDTQYF	TGTGCCAGCAGTGACTTCCAGGGCACAGATACGCAGTATTTT
.	TRBV4-3	TRBJ1-6	TRBD1	CASSQDRDRGQGSPLHF	TGCGCCAGCAGCCAAGACCGGGACAGGGGGCAAGGATCACCCCTCCACTTT
.	TRBV5-4	TRBJ2-1	.	CASSLDGGSSYNEQFF	TGTGCCAGCAGCTTGGACGGGGGCAGCTCCTACAATGAGCAGTTCTTC
.	TRBV28	TRBJ1-2	TRBD1	CASSSWDSFILPF	TGTGCCAGCAGTTCCTGGGACAGCTTTATCTTACCCTTC
.	TRBV28	TRBJ2-5	TRBD1	CASSFLPGQGEETQYF	TGTGCCAGCAGTTTTCTACCTGGACAGGGGGAAGAGACCCAGTACTTC
.	TRBV4-3	TRBJ2-5	TRBD2	CASRPQGLAGVETQYF	TGCGCCAGCAGACCCCAAGGACTAGCGGGAGTTGAGACCCAGTACTTC
.	TRBV7-2	TRBJ1-2	.	CASSLEGSFNYGYTF	TGTGCCAGCAGCTTAGAGGGGAGCTTTAACTATGGCTACACCTTC
.	TRBV4-1	TRBJ2-3	TRBD2	CASSQLGGSGDTQYF	TGCGCCAGCAGCCAGCTGGGCGGGAGTGGAGATACGCAGTATTTT
.	TRBV7-8	TRBJ1-3	.	CASSWGGNTIYF	TGTGCCAGCAGCTGGGGGGGAAACACCATATATTTT
few	TRBV4-3	TRBJ1-1	.	CASSQDAVGERTEAFF	TGCGCCAGCAGCCAAGATGCGGTGGGGGAACGGACTGAAGCTTTCTTT
.	TRBV2	TRBJ2-7	.	CANTRSGSYEQYF	TGTGCCAACACGAGGTCCGGCTCCTACGAGCAGTACTTC
.	TRBV7-9	TRBJ2-7	.	CASSPAPLGYEQYF	TGTGCCAGCAGCCCCGCCCCTTTGGGCTACGAGCAGTACTTC
.	TRBV5-1	TRBJ2-2	TRBD1	CASSSDRGPTGELFF	TGCGCCAGCAGCTCGGACAGGGGCCCCACCGGGGAGCTGTTTTTT
.	TRBV6-1	TRBJ1-2	TRBD1	CASKATGNYGYTF	TGTGCCAGCAAAGCGACAGGGAACTATGGCTACACCTTC
.	TRBV11-2	TRBJ2-1	TRBD1	CASSLARGSYNEQFF	TGTGCCAGCAGCTTAGCCAGGGGGTCCTACAATGAGCAGTTCTTC